The present TCR beta chain was sequenced within a study of T cells in Graves' hyperthyroidism and ophthalmopathy (dated by TCRdb to about 2019). The study in broad terms: Peripheral blood was collected at initial diagnosis, before any treatment. TCR Vbeta CDR3 sequencing of fewer than 150 peripheral blood samples (over 40 ophthalmopathy, 75 to 85 hyperthyroidism and approximately 17 progressor patients) is reported in the paper. TCR V-J signatures able to tell the groups apart were searched for in a discovery cohort of more than 90 patients, of whom 40 to 45 had Graves' ophthalmopathy and around 57 had stable Graves' hyperthyroidism. The study also compared thyroid tissue and blood T-cell repertoires from roughly 6 Graves' hyperthyroidism patients. For training and testing, the approximately 97 patients in the discovery cohort were randomly divided in a 7:3 ratio. After sampling, hyperthyroidism patients received methimazole starting at 30 mg daily, and ophthalmopathy patients received high-dose intravenous methylprednisolone. Prospective prediction of ophthalmopathy was tested in an independent validation cohort consisting of some 19 hyperthyroidism patients and more than 15 patients who later progressed to ophthalmopathy.

TCR beta CDR3 regions were amplified from RNA transcripts. A first-round RT-PCR of the TCR CDR3 used the HTBI primer set with the Qiagen OneStep RT-PCR kit. A second multiplex PCR round built the libraries, followed by size selection and purification. Libraries were sequenced paired-end with 100 bp reads on an Illumina HiSeq2000. The paper's processing steps were these. SOAPnuke was used to process the raw data, removing reads that contained adapters or uncalled bases, had a mean Phred below 15, or lacked an exact match to the constant primer or identifier. High-quality paired reads were merged with COPE v1.2.5, and unique nucleotide sequences were defined as clonotypes. Clonotypes were aligned to IMGT TRBV, TRBD and TRBJ reference segments using MiTCR v1.1. The analysis was restricted to V-J combinations with a frequency above 0.0001, which together covered about 99% of the repertoires. A TCS score was defined as the ratio between F50 (clonal expansion) and ExV (chaos), using BLOSUM62-based TCRdist between CDR3 peptides within each V-J. Welch's t-statistics and random forest reduced 514 V-J features to 10 to 15, which were used in a naive Bayes classifier (R e1071). Using fastp at Q25 and MiXCR, TCRdb reprocessed the public reads and kept productive beta chains. Each CDR3 protein appears once, grouped with its most common genes and DNA. These V and J calls originate from TCRdb's pipeline instead of the authors' own analysis. The sample yields approximately 530,000 distinct CDR3 sequences; over 15% were counted once. Of the sample, 18% falls within the top ten clones.

General study outcomes and caveats: No statistical method was used to fix the sample size in advance, and group allocation was not hidden from the investigators. Most expanded thyroid clonotypes (frequency above 0.001) were also detected in blood, a finding suggesting that blood repertoires may reflect thyroid immune responses. In validation, the model predicted progression to ophthalmopathy with approximately 71% sensitivity and 72% to 75% specificity, a median of 6.5 months before onset. A 13 V-J signature model separated ophthalmopathy from stable hyperthyroidism, with around 91% sensitivity and roughly 81% specificity in cross-validation and 80%/75% in testing.

Graves' hyperthyroidism was defined as stable when no progression to ophthalmopathy occurred over 18 months of follow-up. Hyperthyroidism patients were aged 18 to 65 years and newly diagnosed, with disease duration of less than 2 months. Exclusion was applied to patients with uncontrolled infections, other autoimmune diseases, pregnancy or lactation. Diagnoses were established on the basis of clinical symptoms, serum thyroxine and TRAb, thyroid ultrasound, and orbital computed tomography. PBMCs were isolated from about 9 ml of fresh peripheral blood by Ficoll-Paque density gradient centrifugation. Total RNA was extracted with Trizol reagent, and quality was checked on an Agilent 2100 Bioanalyzer. V loses 2 bases of germline sequence and J loses 2 bases, and the interval between the two ends is 12 bases. The cysteine opens and the phenylalanine closes a CDR3 of 15 amino acids. CDR3 DNA only is kept here, 45 bases in frame from base 1. The germline V gene supplies CDR1 MNHEY and CDR2 SVGAGI.

This clonotype was counted many times. Its specific antigen is unknown. Nothing much larger sits one base from this clone, and base qualities are not available. The rearrangement combines TRBV6-5 with TRBJ2-5; TRBD2 is possibly the D segment (5 matching bases). This sequence was found in a woman aged 18-29 years with Graves' hyperthyroidism. The sample was blood. Read as DNA, the sequence is TGTGCCAGCAGTTACCTCATCGGGAAACAAGAGACCCAGTACTTC. The translation is CASSYLIGKQETQYF.